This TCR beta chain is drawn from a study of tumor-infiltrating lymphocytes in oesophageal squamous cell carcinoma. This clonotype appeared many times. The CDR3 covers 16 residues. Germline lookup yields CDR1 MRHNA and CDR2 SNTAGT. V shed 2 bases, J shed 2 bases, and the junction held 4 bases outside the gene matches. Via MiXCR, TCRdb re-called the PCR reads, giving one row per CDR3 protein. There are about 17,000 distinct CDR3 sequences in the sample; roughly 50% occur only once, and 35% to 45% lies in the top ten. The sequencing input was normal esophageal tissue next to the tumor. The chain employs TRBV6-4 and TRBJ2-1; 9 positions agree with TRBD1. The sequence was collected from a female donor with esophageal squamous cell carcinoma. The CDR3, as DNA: TGTGCCAGCAGTGACCAGGGACAGGGAACCTACAATGAGCAGTTCTTC. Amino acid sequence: CASSDQGQGTYNEQFF.